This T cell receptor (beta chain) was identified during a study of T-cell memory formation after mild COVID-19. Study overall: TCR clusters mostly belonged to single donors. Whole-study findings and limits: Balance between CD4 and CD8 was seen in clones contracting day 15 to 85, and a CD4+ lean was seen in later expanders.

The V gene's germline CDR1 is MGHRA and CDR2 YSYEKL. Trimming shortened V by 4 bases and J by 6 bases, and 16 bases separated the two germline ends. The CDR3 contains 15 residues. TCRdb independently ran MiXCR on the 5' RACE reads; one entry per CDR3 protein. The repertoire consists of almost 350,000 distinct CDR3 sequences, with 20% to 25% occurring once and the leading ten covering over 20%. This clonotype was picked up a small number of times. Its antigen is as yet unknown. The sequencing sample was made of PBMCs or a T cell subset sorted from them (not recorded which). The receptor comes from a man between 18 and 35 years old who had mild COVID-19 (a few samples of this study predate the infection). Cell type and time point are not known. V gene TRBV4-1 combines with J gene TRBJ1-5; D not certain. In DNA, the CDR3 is TGCGCCAGCAGCCTCGTTAATCAGGCCTTTCAGCCCCAGCATTTT. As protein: CASSLVNQAFQPQHF.